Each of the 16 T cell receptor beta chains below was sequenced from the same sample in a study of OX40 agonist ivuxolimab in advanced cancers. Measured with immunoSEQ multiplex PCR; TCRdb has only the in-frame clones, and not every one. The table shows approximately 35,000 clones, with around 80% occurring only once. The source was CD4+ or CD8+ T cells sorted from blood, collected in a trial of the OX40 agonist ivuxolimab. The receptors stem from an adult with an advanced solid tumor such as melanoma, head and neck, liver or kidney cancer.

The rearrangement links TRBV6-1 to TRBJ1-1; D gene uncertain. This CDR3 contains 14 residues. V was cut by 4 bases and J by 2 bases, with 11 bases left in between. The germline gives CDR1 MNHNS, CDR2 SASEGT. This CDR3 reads CASSGLAVNTEAFF. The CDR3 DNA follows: TGTGCCAGCAGTGGCCTCGCGGTTAACACTGAAGCTTTCTTT.

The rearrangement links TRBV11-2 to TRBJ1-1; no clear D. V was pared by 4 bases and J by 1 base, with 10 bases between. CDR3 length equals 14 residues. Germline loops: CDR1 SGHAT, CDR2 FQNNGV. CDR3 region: CASSSTRGNTEAFF. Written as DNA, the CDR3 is TGTGCCAGCAGCTCGACCAGAGGGAACACTGAAGCTTTCTTT.

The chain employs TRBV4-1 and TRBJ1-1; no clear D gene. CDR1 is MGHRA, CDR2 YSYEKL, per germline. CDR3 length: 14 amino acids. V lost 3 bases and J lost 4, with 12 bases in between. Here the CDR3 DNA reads TGCGCCAGCAGCCAGAACCCGACCATCACTGAAGCTTTCTTT. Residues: CASSQNPTITEAFF.

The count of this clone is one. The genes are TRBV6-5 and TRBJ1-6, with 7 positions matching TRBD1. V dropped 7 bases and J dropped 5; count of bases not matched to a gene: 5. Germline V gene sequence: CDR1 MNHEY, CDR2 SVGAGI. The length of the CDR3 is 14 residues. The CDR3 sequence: CASTGGQNNSPLHF. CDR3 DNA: TGTGCCAGCACCGGGGGACAGAATAATTCACCCCTCCACTTT.

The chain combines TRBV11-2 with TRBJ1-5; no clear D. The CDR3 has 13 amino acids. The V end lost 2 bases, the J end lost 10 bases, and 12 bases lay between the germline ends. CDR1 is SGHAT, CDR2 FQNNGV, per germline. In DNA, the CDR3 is TGTGCCAGCAGCTTACTGACACTTTTACCCCAGCATTTT. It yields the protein CASSLLTLLPQHF.

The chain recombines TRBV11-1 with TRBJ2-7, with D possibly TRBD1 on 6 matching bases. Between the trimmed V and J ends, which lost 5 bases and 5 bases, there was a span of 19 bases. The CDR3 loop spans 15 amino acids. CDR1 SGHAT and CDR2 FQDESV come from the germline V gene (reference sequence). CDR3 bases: TGTGCCAGCAGCCAACCCCAGACAGGATTAAACGAGCAGTACTTC. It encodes CASSQPQTGLNEQYF.

This chain's CDR3 is CASSQPTGVSYEQYF. The CDR3 DNA reads TGCGCCAGCAGCCAACCAACAGGGGTGTCCTACGAGCAGTACTTC. The rearrangement links TRBV4-1 to TRBJ2-7; 7 nucleotides align to TRBD1. V lost 2 bases and J lost 1; bases outside the gene matches: 5. CDR3 length: 15 amino acids. Per the germline V gene, CDR1 is MGHRA and CDR2 is YSYEKL.

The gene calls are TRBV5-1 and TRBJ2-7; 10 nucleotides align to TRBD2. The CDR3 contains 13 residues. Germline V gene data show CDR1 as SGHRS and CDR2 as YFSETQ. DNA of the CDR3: TGCGCCAGCAACATGACAGAGACTAGCGGGCCGCTTGTC. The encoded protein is CASNMTETSGPLV.

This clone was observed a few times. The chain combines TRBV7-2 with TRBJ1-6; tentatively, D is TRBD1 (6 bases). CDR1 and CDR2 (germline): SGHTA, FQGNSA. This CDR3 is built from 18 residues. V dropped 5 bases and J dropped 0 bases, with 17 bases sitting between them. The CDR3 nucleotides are TGTGCCAGCAGCCGGAACCAGGGGCCCCTCTCCTATAATTCACCCCTCCACTTT. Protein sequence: CASSRNQGPLSYNSPLHF.

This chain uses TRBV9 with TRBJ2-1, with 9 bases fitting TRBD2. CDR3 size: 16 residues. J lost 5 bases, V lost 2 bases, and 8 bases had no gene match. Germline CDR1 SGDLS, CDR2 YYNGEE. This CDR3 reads CASSVTIAGADNEQFF. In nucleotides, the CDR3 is TGTGCCAGCAGCGTGACCATAGCGGGGGCGGACAATGAGCAGTTCTTC.

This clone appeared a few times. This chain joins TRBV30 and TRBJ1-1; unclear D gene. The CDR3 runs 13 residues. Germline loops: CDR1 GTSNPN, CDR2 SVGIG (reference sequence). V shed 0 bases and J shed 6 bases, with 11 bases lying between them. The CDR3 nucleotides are TGTGCCTGGAGTGTAAGTGGTCCCCCTGAAGCTTTCTTT. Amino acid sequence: CAWSVSGPPEAFF.

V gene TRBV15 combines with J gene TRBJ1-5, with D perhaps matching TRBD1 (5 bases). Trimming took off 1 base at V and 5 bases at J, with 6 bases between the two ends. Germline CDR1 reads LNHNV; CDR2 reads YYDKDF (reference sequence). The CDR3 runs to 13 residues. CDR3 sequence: CATSRGRDQPQHF. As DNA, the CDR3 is TGTGCCACCAGCAGAGGCAGGGATCAGCCCCAGCATTTT.

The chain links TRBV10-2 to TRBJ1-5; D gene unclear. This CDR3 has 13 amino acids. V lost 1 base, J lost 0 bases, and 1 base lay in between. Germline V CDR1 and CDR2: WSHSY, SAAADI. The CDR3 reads CASSEFSNQPQHF. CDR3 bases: TGCGCCAGCAGTGAGTTTAGCAATCAGCCCCAGCATTTT.

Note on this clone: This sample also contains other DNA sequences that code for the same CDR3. CDR3 protein: CASSLSLRPDQETQYF. The CDR3 DNA reads TGTGCCAGCAGCTTATCCTTGCGGCCCGATCAAGAGACCCAGTACTTC. The chain combines TRBV7-8 with TRBJ2-5; D unresolved. V lost 2 bases and J 2 bases, leaving 15 bases between the germline ends. This CDR3 is 16 amino acids long. Germline-derived CDR1 and CDR2 are SGHVS and FQNEAQ.

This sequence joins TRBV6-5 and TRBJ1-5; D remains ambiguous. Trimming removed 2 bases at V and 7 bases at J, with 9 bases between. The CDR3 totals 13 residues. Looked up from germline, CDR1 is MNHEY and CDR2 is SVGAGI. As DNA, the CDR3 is TGTGCCAGCAGTTACCTGGAAAGACAGCCCCAGCATTTT. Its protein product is CASSYLERQPQHF.

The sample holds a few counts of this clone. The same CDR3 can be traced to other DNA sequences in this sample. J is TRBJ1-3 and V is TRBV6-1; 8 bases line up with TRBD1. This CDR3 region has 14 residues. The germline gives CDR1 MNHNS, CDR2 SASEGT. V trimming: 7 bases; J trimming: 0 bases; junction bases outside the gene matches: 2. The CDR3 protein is CASTTGGSGNTIYF. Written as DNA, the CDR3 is TGTGCCAGCACTACAGGGGGCTCTGGAAACACCATATATTTT.